These T cell receptor beta chains were read from a single sample in a study of molecular identifiers for immune sequencing clone quantification. TCRdb processed the PCR reads anew with MiXCR; each CDR3 protein has one entry. The sample consists of under 650,000 distinct CDR3 sequences, just under 20% of them appearing once. The sequencing input was naive CD8+ T cells from blood, with Jurkat cell RNA spiked in. These receptor sequences come from a human donor in good health. Some libraries in this study had Jurkat cell RNA spiked in. Each CDR3 is given with its conserved first and last residue. Fields, in order: V gene, J gene, CDR3 protein.

v_gene: TRBV6-2/TRBV6-3; j_gene: TRBJ2-7; CDR3aa: CASSWGGHYEQYF
v_gene: TRBV12-3/TRBV12-4; j_gene: TRBJ1-1; CDR3aa: CASSGTGLNTEAFF
v_gene: TRBV29-1; j_gene: TRBJ1-4; CDR3aa: CSVEDSVVQGGEKLFF
v_gene: TRBV29-1; j_gene: TRBJ2-3; CDR3aa: CSVEDWWGADSTDTQYF
v_gene: TRBV4-2; j_gene: TRBJ2-1; CDR3aa: CASSQALAEPINEQFF
v_gene: TRBV20-1; j_gene: TRBJ1-5; CDR3aa: CSAVDRYSNQPQHF
v_gene: TRBV6-5; j_gene: TRBJ2-7; CDR3aa: CASSDRGEQYF
v_gene: TRBV3-1; j_gene: TRBJ2-3; CDR3aa: CASSRTGGIDTQYF
v_gene: TRBV7-9; j_gene: TRBJ2-1; CDR3aa: CASSHRSGAYNEQFF
v_gene: TRBV4-3; j_gene: TRBJ1-6; CDR3aa: CASSQDMGTYNSPLHF
v_gene: TRBV28; j_gene: TRBJ2-7; CDR3aa: CASSSPIFRDRGGYEQYF
v_gene: TRBV21-1; j_gene: TRBJ2-7; CDR3aa: CASPSGKVTLYEQYF
v_gene: TRBV14; j_gene: TRBJ1-2; CDR3aa: CASSQLELDGYTF
v_gene: TRBV19; j_gene: TRBJ1-2; CDR3aa: CASEGDINGYTF
v_gene: TRBV7-9; j_gene: TRBJ2-5; CDR3aa: CASSQGLAGGLQETQYF
v_gene: TRBV7-2; j_gene: TRBJ1-1; CDR3aa: CASSLEWGEAFF
v_gene: TRBV19; j_gene: TRBJ1-5; CDR3aa: CASSIDRVSNQPQHF
v_gene: TRBV28; j_gene: TRBJ1-3; CDR3aa: CASSRQGAGNTIYF
v_gene: TRBV5-1; j_gene: TRBJ2-7; CDR3aa: CASSYDLGQGVIYEQYF
v_gene: TRBV19; j_gene: TRBJ1-6; CDR3aa: CASGDSPRNSPLHF
v_gene: TRBV6-5; j_gene: TRBJ1-5; CDR3aa: CASSLGQGGSQPQHF
v_gene: TRBV28; j_gene: TRBJ2-7; CDR3aa: CASGRDRGIYEQYF
v_gene: TRBV28; j_gene: TRBJ1-3; CDR3aa: CASSLGPVVSGNTIYF
v_gene: TRBV7-9; j_gene: TRBJ2-2; CDR3aa: CASSLGGGMNTGELFF
v_gene: TRBV12-3/TRBV12-4; j_gene: TRBJ2-5; CDR3aa: CASSLFMGQETQYF
v_gene: TRBV4-1; j_gene: TRBJ2-1; CDR3aa: CASSQEVGGNLKDEQFF
v_gene: TRBV30; j_gene: TRBJ2-3; CDR3aa: CAWSTTGTGLDTQYF
v_gene: TRBV2; j_gene: TRBJ2-5; CDR3aa: CASSVLYDRDQETQYF
v_gene: TRBV7-6; j_gene: TRBJ2-7; CDR3aa: CASSLVGGREGYEQYF
v_gene: TRBV5-6; j_gene: TRBJ1-2; CDR3aa: CASSLEAANGYTF
v_gene: TRBV6-2/TRBV6-3; j_gene: TRBJ1-1; CDR3aa: CASSSLGHLGGTEAFF
v_gene: TRBV3-1; j_gene: TRBJ2-1; CDR3aa: CASSLSGQVYNEQFF
v_gene: TRBV18; j_gene: TRBJ1-4; CDR3aa: CASSPLRDPTNEKLFF
v_gene: TRBV7-7; j_gene: TRBJ2-5; CDR3aa: CASSLDPRGVGETQYF